The sample holds one count of the clone carrying this T cell receptor (beta chain). This sample was included in a study of cytomegalovirus exposure and HLA in healthy donors. The PCR was carried out with 60 Vbeta primers and 13 Jbeta primers. TCRdb keeps only in-frame clones here, not all; method: immunoSEQ multiplex PCR. The sample yields around 210,000 clones, around 86% seen once. Germline V gene sequence: CDR1 LNHDA, CDR2 SQIVND (reference sequence). The CDR3 totals 17 residues. V trimming: 7 bases; J trimming: 0 bases; junction bases outside the gene matches: 9. Sequencing used PBMCs. The chain is built from TRBV19 and TRBJ2-6, with 7 bases that match TRBD2. This TCR derives from a woman aged 40 to 50 in good health and CMV-seronegative. The CDR3: CASTGGRASSGANVLTF. The DNA of the CDR3 is TGTGCCAGTACTGGTGGGAGGGCCTCCTCTGGGGCCAACGTCCTGACTTTC.